This record looks at one TCR beta chain sequence and its context. What it recognizes is unknown. This specimen comes from a study of T cell responses to AZD1222 COVID-19 vaccine. Study results and limitations: Donors, mostly white British, included more females; clonal diversity was possibly underestimated.

Assay used: immunoSEQ multiplex PCR; TCRdb lists only in-frame clones, some missing. The sample lists more than 85,000 clones, approximately 85% occurring once. Trimming removed 6 bases from V and 8 bases from J, with 22 bases in between. There are 15 residues in the CDR3. Germline CDR1 and CDR2: MNHEY and SVGAGI. This clonotype was sampled from an adult in good health. This sample comprised peripheral blood, obtained on day 0 of AZD1222 vaccination. The chain uses TRBV6-5 and TRBJ1-2; tentatively, D is TRBD1 (6 bases). For the CDR3, the DNA is TGTGCCAGCAGGGGCACAGGGCTCTTTTCGAGGGGCTACACCTTC. Protein sequence: CASRGTGLFSRGYTF.